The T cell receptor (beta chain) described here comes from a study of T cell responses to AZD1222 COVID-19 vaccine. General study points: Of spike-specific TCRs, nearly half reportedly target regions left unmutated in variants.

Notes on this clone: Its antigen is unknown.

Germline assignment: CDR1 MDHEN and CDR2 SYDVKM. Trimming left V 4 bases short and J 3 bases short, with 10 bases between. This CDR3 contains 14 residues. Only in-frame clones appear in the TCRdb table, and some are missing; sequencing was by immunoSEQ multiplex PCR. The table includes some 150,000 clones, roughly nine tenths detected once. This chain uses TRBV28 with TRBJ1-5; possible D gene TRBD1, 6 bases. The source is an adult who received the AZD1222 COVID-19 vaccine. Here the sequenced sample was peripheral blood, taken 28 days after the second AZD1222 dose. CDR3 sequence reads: CASSWTEFNQPQHF. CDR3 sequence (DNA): TGTGCCAGCAGTTGGACAGAATTCAATCAGCCCCAGCATTTT.